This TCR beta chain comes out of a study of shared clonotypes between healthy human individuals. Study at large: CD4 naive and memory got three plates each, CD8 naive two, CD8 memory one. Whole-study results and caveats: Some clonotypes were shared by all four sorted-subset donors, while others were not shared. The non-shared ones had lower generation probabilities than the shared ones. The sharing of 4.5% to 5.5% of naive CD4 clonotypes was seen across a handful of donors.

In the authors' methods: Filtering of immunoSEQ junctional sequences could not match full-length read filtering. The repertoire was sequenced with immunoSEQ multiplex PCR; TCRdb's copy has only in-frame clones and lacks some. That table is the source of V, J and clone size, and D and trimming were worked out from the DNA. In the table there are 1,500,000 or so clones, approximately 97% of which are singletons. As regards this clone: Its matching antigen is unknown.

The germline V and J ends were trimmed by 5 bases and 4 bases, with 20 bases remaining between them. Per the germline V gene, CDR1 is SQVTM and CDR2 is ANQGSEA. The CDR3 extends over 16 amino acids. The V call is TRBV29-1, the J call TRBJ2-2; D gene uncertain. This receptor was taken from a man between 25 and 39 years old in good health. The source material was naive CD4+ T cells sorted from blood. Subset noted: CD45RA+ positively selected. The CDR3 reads CSVLVRSRTPTGELFF. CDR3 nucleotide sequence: TGCAGCGTTTTAGTAAGATCACGAACACCCACCGGGGAGCTGTTTTTT.